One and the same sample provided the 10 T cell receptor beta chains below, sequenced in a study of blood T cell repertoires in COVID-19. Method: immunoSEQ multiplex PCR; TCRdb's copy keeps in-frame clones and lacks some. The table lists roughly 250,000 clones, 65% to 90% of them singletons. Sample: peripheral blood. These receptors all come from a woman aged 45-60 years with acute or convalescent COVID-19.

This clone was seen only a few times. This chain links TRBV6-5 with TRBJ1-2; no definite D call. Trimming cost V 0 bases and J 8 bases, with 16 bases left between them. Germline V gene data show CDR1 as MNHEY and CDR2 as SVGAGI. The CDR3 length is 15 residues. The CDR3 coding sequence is TGTGCCAGCAGTTACTCGAGCGTGGGAGGCTGGGGCTACACCTTC. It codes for CASSYSSVGGWGYTF.

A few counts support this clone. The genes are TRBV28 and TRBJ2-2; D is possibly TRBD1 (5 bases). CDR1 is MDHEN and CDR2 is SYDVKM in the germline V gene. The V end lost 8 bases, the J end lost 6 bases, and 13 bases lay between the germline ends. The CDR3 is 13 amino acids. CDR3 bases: TGTGCCAGCGTCCCCGTAGGGGCCGGGGAGCTGTTTTTT. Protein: CASVPVGAGELFF. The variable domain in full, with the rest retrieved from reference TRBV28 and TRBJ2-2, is DVKVTQSSRYLVKRTGEKVFLECVQDMDHENMFWYRQDPGLGLRLIYFSYDVKMKEKGDIPEGYSVSREKKERFSLILESASTNQTSMYLCASVPVGAGELFFGEGSRLTVL.

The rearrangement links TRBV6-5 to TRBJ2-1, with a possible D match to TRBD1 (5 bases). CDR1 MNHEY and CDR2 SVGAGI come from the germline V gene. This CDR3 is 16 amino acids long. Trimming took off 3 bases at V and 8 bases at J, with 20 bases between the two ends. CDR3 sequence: CASSYGRQGGMDEQFF. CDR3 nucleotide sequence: TGTGCCAGCAGTTATGGTAGGCAGGGTGGGATGGATGAGCAGTTCTTC.

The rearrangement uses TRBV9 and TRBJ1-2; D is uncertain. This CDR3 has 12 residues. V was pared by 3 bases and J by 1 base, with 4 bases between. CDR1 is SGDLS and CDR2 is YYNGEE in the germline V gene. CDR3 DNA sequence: TGTGCCAGCAGCGCAGTTAACTATGGCTACACCTTC. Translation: CASSAVNYGYTF.

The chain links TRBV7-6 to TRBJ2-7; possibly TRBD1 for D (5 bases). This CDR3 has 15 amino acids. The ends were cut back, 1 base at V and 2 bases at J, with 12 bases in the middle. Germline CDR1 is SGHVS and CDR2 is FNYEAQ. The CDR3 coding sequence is TGTGCCAGCAGCTTAGGACAGAATCACGCCTACGAGCAGTACTTC. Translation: CASSLGQNHAYEQYF.

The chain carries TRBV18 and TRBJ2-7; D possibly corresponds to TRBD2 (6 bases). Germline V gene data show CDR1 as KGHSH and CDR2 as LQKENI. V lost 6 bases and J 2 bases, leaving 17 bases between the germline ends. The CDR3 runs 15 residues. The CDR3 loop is CASSEGNAGPYEQYF. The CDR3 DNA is TGTGCCAGCTCGGAGGGGAATGCAGGGCCCTACGAGCAGTACTTC.

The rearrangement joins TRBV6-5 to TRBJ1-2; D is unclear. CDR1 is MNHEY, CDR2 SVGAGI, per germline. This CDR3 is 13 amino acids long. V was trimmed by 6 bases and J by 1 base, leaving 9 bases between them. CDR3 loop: CASSRGNNYGYTF. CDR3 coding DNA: TGTGCCAGCAGCCGCGGGAATAACTATGGCTACACCTTC.

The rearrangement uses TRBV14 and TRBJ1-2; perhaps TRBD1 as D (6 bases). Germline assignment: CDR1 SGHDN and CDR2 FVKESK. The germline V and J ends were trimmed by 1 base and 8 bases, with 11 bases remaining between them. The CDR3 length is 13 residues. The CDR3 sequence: CASSQGWGQGYTF. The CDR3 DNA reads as TGTGCCAGCAGCCAAGGATGGGGGCAAGGCTACACCTTC.

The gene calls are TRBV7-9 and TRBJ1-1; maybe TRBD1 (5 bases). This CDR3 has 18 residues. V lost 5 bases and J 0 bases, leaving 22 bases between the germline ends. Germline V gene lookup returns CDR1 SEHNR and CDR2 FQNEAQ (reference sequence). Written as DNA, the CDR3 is TGTGCCAGCAGCCCAGGGAATACCCAAACCCTCATGAACACTGAAGCTTTCTTT. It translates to CASSPGNTQTLMNTEAFF. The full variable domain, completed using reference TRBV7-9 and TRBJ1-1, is DTGVSQNPRHKITKRGQNVTFRCDPISEHNRLYWYRQTLGQGPEFLTYFQNEAQLEKSRLLSDRFSAERPKGSFSTLEIQRTEQGDSAMYLCASSPGNTQTLMNTEAFFGQGTRLTVV.

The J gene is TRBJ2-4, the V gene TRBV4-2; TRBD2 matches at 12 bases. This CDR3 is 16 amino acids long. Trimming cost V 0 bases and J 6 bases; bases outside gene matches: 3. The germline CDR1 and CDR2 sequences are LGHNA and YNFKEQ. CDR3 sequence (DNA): TGTGCCAGCAGCCAAGAAACTAGCGGGAGGCCAAACATTCAGTACTTC. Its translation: CASSQETSGRPNIQYF.